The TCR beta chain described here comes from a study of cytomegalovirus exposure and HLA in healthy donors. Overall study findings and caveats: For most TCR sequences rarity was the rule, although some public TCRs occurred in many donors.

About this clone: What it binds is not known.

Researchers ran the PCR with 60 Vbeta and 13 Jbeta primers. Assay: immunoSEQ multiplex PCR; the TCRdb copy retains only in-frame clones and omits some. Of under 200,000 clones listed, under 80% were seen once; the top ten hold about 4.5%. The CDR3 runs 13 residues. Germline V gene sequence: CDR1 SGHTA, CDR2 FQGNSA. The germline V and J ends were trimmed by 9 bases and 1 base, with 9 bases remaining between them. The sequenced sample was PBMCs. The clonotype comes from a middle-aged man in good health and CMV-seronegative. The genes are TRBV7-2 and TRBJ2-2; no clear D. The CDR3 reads CASYTRNTGELFF. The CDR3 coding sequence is TGTGCCAGTTACACCCGGAACACCGGGGAGCTGTTTTTT. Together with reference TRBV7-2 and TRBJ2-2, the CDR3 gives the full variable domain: GAGVSQSPSNKVTEKGKDVELRCDPISGHTALYWYRQSLGQGLEFLIYFQGNSAPDKSGLPSDRFSAERTGGSVSTLTIQRTQQEDSAVYLCASYTRNTGELFFGEGSRLTVL.